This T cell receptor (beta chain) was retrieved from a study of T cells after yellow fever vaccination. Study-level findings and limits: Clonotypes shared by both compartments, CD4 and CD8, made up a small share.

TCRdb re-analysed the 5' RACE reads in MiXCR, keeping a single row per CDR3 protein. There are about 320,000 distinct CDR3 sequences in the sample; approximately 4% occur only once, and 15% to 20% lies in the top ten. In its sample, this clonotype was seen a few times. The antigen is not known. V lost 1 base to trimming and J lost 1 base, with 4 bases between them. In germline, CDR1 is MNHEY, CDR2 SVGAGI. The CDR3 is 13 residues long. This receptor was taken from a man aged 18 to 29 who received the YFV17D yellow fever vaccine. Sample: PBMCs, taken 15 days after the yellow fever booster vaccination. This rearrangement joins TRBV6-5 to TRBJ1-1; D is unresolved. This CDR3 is CASSYLQNTEAFF. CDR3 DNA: TGTGCCAGCAGTTACTTGCAGAACACTGAAGCTTTCTTT.